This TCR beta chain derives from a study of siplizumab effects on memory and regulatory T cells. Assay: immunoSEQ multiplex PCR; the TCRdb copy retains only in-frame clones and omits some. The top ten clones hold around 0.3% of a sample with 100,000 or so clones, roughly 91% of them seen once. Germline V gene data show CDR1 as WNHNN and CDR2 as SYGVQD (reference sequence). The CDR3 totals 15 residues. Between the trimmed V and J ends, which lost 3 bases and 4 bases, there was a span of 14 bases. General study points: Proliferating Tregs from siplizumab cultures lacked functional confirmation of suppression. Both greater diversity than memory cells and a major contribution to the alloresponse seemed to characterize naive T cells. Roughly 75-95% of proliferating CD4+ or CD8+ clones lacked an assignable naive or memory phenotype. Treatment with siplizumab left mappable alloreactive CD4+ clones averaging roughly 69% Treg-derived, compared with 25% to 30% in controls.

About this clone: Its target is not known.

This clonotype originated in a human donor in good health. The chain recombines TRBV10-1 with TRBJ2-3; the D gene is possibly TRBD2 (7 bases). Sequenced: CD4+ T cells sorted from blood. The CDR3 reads CASSERGGDPDTQYF. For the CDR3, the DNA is TGCGCCAGCAGTGAAAGGGGGGGGGACCCAGATACGCAGTATTTT.